The 16 T cell receptor beta chains reported below all come from one sample, sequenced in a study of blood T cell repertoires in COVID-19. Some clones are missing from TCRdb's copy, which holds only in-frame ones; the method was immunoSEQ multiplex PCR. The sample lists approximately 220,000 clones; roughly four fifths were seen once. The sequenced sample was peripheral blood. The receptors were sampled from a woman aged 25 to 39 who had recovered from COVID-19.

The chain joins TRBV9 to TRBJ1-2, with D unresolved. The CDR3 has 16 residues. V was cut by 2 bases and J by 5 bases, with 19 bases left in between. Germline loops: CDR1 SGDLS, CDR2 YYNGEE. CDR3 DNA: TGTGCCAGCAGCGTCCCCACTTCAGCGTACCCTTATGGCTACACCTTC. Amino acids: CASSVPTSAYPYGYTF.

This clone has just a few counts. The chain combines TRBV7-9 with TRBJ2-1, with TRBD1 matching 10 bases. The germline V gene has CDR1 SEHNR and CDR2 FQNEAQ (reference sequence). Trimming removed 10 bases from V and 5 bases from J; junction bases left unmatched: 17. The CDR3 sequence is 17 residues long. In DNA form, the CDR3 reads TGTGCCACCTATACGAGAGGGGGGGGACAGGGGCACAATGAGCAGTTCTTC. This codes for CATYTRGGGQGHNEQFF.

Concerning this clone: The same CDR3 also results from other DNA sequences found in this sample. The rearrangement uses TRBV6-5 and TRBJ2-5; D is undetermined. V shed 1 base and J shed 5 bases, with 8 bases lying between them. Germline CDR1 MNHEY, CDR2 SVGAGI. The CDR3 consists of 13 residues. The CDR3 DNA sequence: TGTGCCAGCAGTTACTTGGCGGAGGAGACCCAGTACTTC. Translation gives CASSYLAEETQYF.

The chain carries TRBV14 and TRBJ2-1, with 9 bases that match TRBD2. The CDR3 totals 15 residues. Germline loops: CDR1 SGHDN, CDR2 FVKESK. V lost 4 bases, J lost 2 bases, and 3 bases stayed unmatched. Here the CDR3 reads CASSPRLAAYNEQFF. DNA of the CDR3: TGTGCCAGCAGCCCGAGACTAGCGGCCTACAATGAGCAGTTCTTC.

The chain employs TRBV9 and TRBJ1-2, with 11 bases aligning to TRBD1. The CDR3 has 15 residues. J lost 4 bases, V lost 4 bases, and 6 bases had no gene match. Looked up from germline, CDR1 is SGDLS and CDR2 is YYNGEE. The CDR3 here is CASSPPGTGGYGYTF. CDR3 DNA sequence: TGTGCCAGCAGCCCACCCGGGACAGGGGGCTATGGCTACACCTTC.

This clone occurred once. The V and J genes are TRBV7-3 and TRBJ2-1; 9 bases match TRBD1. Germline CDR1 and CDR2: SGHTA and FQGTGA. V gave up 2 bases and J gave up 7 bases; unmatched junction bases: 9. The CDR3 covers 16 residues. The CDR3 is CASSLGFGTGPNEQFF. The DNA of the CDR3 is TGTGCCAGCAGCTTAGGTTTCGGGACAGGGCCTAATGAGCAGTTCTTC.

V and J are TRBV6-5 and TRBJ1-1; 9 nucleotides align to TRBD1. The germline gives CDR1 MNHEY, CDR2 SVGAGI. The junction had 3 bases not matched to a gene; V was cut back by 0 bases and J by 4 bases. CDR3 length: 15 residues. CDR3 coding DNA: TGTGCCAGCAGTTACTCAGACAGGGGGAGCACTGAAGCTTTCTTT. Amino acid sequence: CASSYSDRGSTEAFF.

The CDR3 region has the DNA TGTGCCAGCAGCTTAACCAGTCCTAGCGCCTACAATGAGCAGTTCTTC. As protein: CASSLTSPSAYNEQFF. V usage is TRBV7-3 and J usage is TRBJ2-1; a weak D match, TRBD2 (6 bases). The CDR3 loop spans 16 amino acids. Germline V gene sequence: CDR1 SGHTA, CDR2 FQGTGA. V gave up 0 bases and J gave up 2 bases, with 11 bases separating them.

This chain connects TRBV28 to TRBJ2-2; 9 nucleotides agree with TRBD1. This CDR3 has 16 residues. Germline V CDR1 and CDR2: MDHEN, SYDVKM. V dropped 4 bases and J dropped 1; count of bases not matched to a gene: 4. CDR3 sequence: CASSYTGQGNTGELFF. The DNA for the CDR3 is TGTGCCAGCAGTTATACGGGACAGGGGAACACCGGGGAGCTGTTTTTT.

The CDR3 is CASKVGGNEAFF. The CDR3 region has the DNA TGTGCCAGTAAGGTAGGGGGAAATGAAGCTTTCTTT. This chain uses TRBV19 with TRBJ1-1; tentative D call: TRBD1 (6 bases). The germline gives CDR1 LNHDA, CDR2 SQIVND (reference sequence). The V and J ends lost 7 bases and 7 bases respectively, with 13 bases between them. This CDR3 is 12 amino acids long. The full variable domain, completed using reference TRBV19 and TRBJ1-1, is DGGITQSPKYLFRKEGQNVTLSCEQNLNHDAMYWYRQDPGQGLRLIYYSQIVNDFQKGDIAEGYSVSREKKESFPLTVTSAQKNPTAFYLCASKVGGNEAFFGQGTRLTVV.

The genes are TRBV6-6 and TRBJ2-5; the D gene is possibly TRBD1 (5 bases). Germline CDR1 reads MNHNY; CDR2 reads SVGAGI (reference sequence). V lost 5 bases, J lost 4 bases, and 14 bases lay in between. This CDR3 has 14 amino acids. The CDR3 DNA sequence: TGTGCCAGCAGTCCCTTGGTCCAGGGAGAGACCCAGTACTTC. This encodes CASSPLVQGETQYF.

This clone was seen a few times. The V and J genes are TRBV25-1 and TRBJ2-7; tentative D call: TRBD2 (6 bases). Germline values: CDR1 MGHDK, CDR2 SYGVNS. The CDR3 is made up of 14 amino acids. Trimming removed 3 bases at V and 5 bases at J, with 14 bases between. CDR3 sequence reads: CASSEAGSADEQYF. CDR3 DNA: TGTGCCAGCAGTGAGGCGGGAAGCGCCGACGAGCAGTACTTC.

The chain carries TRBV30 and TRBJ2-2; no firm D call. Trimming stripped 8 bases from V and 3 bases from J, with 22 bases between. Germline values: CDR1 GTSNPN, CDR2 SVGIG (reference sequence). The CDR3 runs to 16 residues. CDR3 coding DNA: TGTGCCCGCCTCCTAAGAGCAACGGCGGACACCGGGGAGCTGTTTTTT. Amino acids: CARLLRATADTGELFF.

This clone appeared a few times. The rearrangement uses TRBV10-3 and TRBJ2-1, with TRBD2 matching over 10 bases. Germline CDR1 and CDR2: ENHRY and SYGVKD. The J segment lost 9 bases and the V segment lost 0 bases, leaving 11 bases of the junction unmatched. This CDR3 has 17 residues. The CDR3 here is CAISESRTSGRGGEQFF. The CDR3 bases are TGTGCCATCAGTGAGTCACGGACTAGCGGTCGAGGGGGTGAGCAGTTCTTC.

This clone appeared a few times. J is TRBJ2-7 and V is TRBV30; maybe TRBD1 (5 bases). The CDR3 length is 11 residues. Trimming left V 8 bases short and J 5 bases short, with 13 bases between. CDR1 is GTSNPN, CDR2 SVGIG, per germline (reference sequence). CDR3 bases: TGTGCCATCATCAGGGCCCACGAGCAGTACTTC. It translates to CAIIRAHEQYF.

The chain couples TRBV5-1 to TRBJ2-7; a possible D gene is TRBD1 (5 bases). V was trimmed by 1 base and J by 6 bases, leaving 17 bases between them. CDR3 length: 15 amino acids. CDR1 SGHRS and CDR2 YFSETQ come from the germline V gene. The CDR3 loop is CASSLFGALPGEQYF. As DNA, the CDR3 is TGCGCCAGCAGCTTGTTTGGGGCGCTTCCCGGCGAGCAGTACTTC.